One and the same sample provided the 18 T cell receptor beta chains below, sequenced in a study of blood T cell repertoires in COVID-19. Assay used: immunoSEQ multiplex PCR; TCRdb lists only in-frame clones, some missing. Found here are about 310,000 clones, approximately 88% of them singletons; the top ten hold approximately 5.2%. Sequenced input: PBMCs or T cells enriched from blood (not recorded which). The receptors shown here come from a man between 60 and 75 years old who had recovered from COVID-19.

V usage is TRBV6-5 and J usage is TRBJ2-7, with D unclear. CDR3 length equals 16 residues. Per germline, CDR1 MNHEY and CDR2 SVGAGI. Trimming stripped 0 bases from V and 1 base from J, with 13 bases between. This chain's CDR3 is CASSYSMLQLSYEQYF. The CDR3 DNA sequence: TGTGCCAGCAGTTACTCGATGTTACAGCTATCCTACGAGCAGTACTTC.

This chain joins TRBV28 and TRBJ2-5; 7 bases are shared with TRBD1. With 6 bases clipped from V and 3 bases from J, the junction kept 4 bases outside the gene matches. Per the germline V gene, CDR1 is MDHEN and CDR2 is SYDVKM. The CDR3 runs to 13 residues. For the CDR3, the DNA is TGTGCCAGCAGGCGACAGGGTGAAGAGACCCAGTACTTC. It is translated as CASRRQGEETQYF.

As for this clone: The same CDR3 also results from other DNA sequences found in this sample. The chain couples TRBV5-6 to TRBJ1-1; D unresolved. The CDR3 sequence is 14 residues long. Germline values: CDR1 SGHDT, CDR2 YYEEEE. Deletions cut 4 bases from V and 1 base from J, with 11 bases between. CDR3 in DNA: TGTGCCAGCAGCCTCCCCGGAGGGAACACTGAAGCTTTCTTT. Translation gives CASSLPGGNTEAFF.

The V and J genes are TRBV28 and TRBJ2-7; a weak D match, TRBD2 (6 bases). Trimming took off 7 bases at V and 3 bases at J, with 19 bases between the two ends. Per the germline V gene, CDR1 is MDHEN and CDR2 is SYDVKM. This CDR3 comprises 15 residues. CDR3 DNA sequence: TGTGCCAGCAATTCCGAGAAGGGACTTCACTACGAGCAGTACTTC. It codes for CASNSEKGLHYEQYF. The full variable domain, its missing parts supplied by reference TRBV28 and TRBJ2-7, is DVKVTQSSRYLVKRTGEKVFLECVQDMDHENMFWYRQDPGLGLRLIYFSYDVKMKEKGDIPEGYSVSREKKERFSLILESASTNQTSMYLCASNSEKGLHYEQYFGPGTRLTVT.

The chain recombines TRBV6-5 with TRBJ2-1; D perhaps matches TRBD2 (6 bases). V lost 6 bases and J lost 9, with 18 bases in between. The CDR3 totals 14 residues. Germline loops: CDR1 MNHEY, CDR2 SVGAGI. The CDR3 DNA follows: TGTGCCAGCAGCGTCTCGGGAGTTGGTAGTGAGCAGTTCTTC. Amino acids: CASSVSGVGSEQFF.

The CDR3 region is CASSPSSKQNEYTEAFF. The CDR3 DNA is TGTGCCAGCTCACCATCTTCAAAACAGAATGAATACACTGAAGCTTTCTTT. The chain is built from TRBV18 and TRBJ1-1; D remains ambiguous. The germline V and J ends were trimmed by 2 bases and 3 bases, with 19 bases remaining between them. CDR1 is KGHSH and CDR2 is LQKENI in the germline V gene. This CDR3 has 17 residues.

Only one count was recorded for this clone. The chain combines TRBV6-5 with TRBJ2-3, with 7 nucleotides matching TRBD2. CDR3 size: 13 residues. Germline values: CDR1 MNHEY, CDR2 SVGAGI. Trimming removed 10 bases from V and 8 bases from J; junction bases left unmatched: 12. CDR3 coding DNA: TGTGCCACCCGGGGACTATTCCCCGGTACGCAGTATTTT. As protein: CATRGLFPGTQYF.

The chain carries TRBV27 and TRBJ2-3, with 7 bases fitting TRBD2. This CDR3 has 14 amino acids. V lost 6 bases to trimming and J lost 2 bases; unmatched junction nucleotides: 5. Germline CDR1 MNHEY, CDR2 SMNVEV (reference sequence). The CDR3 spells CASRLGLDTDTQYF. The CDR3 DNA follows: TGTGCCAGCAGACTTGGACTAGACACAGATACGCAGTATTTT.

The rearrangement uses TRBV9 and TRBJ2-7, with 11 bases lining up with TRBD1. The CDR3 has 15 residues. Losses at the gene ends were 4 bases for V and 2 bases for J; bases not matched to a gene: 5. Germline CDR1 is SGDLS and CDR2 is YYNGEE. For the CDR3, the DNA is TGTGCCAGCAGCAAGGACAGGGGGCCCGCCTACGAGCAGTACTTC. Translating gives CASSKDRGPAYEQYF.

This clone showed up just once. The rearrangement joins TRBV5-4 to TRBJ2-2; 7 nucleotides agree with TRBD1. J lost 1 base, V lost 4 bases, and 4 bases had no gene match. Germline assignment: CDR1 SGHNT and CDR2 YYREEE (reference sequence). The CDR3 has 15 residues. CDR3 loop: CASSPRTGNTGELFF. CDR3 in DNA: TGTGCCAGCAGCCCTAGGACAGGGAACACCGGGGAGCTGTTTTTT.

The gene calls are TRBV29-1 and TRBJ1-1, with D perhaps TRBD1 (6 bases). The CDR3 spans 16 residues. Germline CDR1 is SQVTM and CDR2 is ANQGSEA. The V and J ends lost 4 bases and 6 bases respectively, with 24 bases between them. The CDR3 nucleotides are TGCAGCGTTGGGTATGTCAGGGGAAAGTCAAACGCTGAAGCTTTCTTT. Translating gives CSVGYVRGKSNAEAFF.

This clone was counted a few times. The chain joins TRBV6-6 to TRBJ2-7; tentative D call: TRBD1 (6 bases). This CDR3 region has 13 residues. Looked up from germline, CDR1 is MNHNY and CDR2 is SVGAGI (reference sequence). The germline V and J ends were trimmed by 5 bases and 3 bases, with 11 bases remaining between them. The DNA of the CDR3 is TGTGCCAGCAGTCGCGGACAGTACTACGAGCAGTACTTC. Protein product: CASSRGQYYEQYF.

J is TRBJ2-5 and V is TRBV4-3; D is possibly TRBD1 (5 bases). Per germline, CDR1 LGHNA and CDR2 YSLEER. The CDR3 is made up of 14 amino acids. The V gene lost 0 bases and the J gene lost 5 bases, with 10 bases spanning the gap. CDR3 protein: CASSQEGAGETQYF. CDR3 DNA sequence: TGCGCCAGCAGCCAAGAAGGGGCAGGGGAGACCCAGTACTTC.

The genes are TRBV5-1 and TRBJ1-2; 7 bases are shared with TRBD1. With 2 bases clipped from V and 4 bases from J, the junction kept 2 bases outside the gene matches. This CDR3 spans 13 amino acids. Germline V CDR1 and CDR2: SGHRS, YFSETQ. The CDR3 reads CASSFDRAYGYTF. CDR3 nucleotide sequence: TGCGCCAGCAGCTTTGACAGGGCCTATGGCTACACCTTC.

The rearrangement joins TRBV30 to TRBJ1-2, with 7 bases matching TRBD1. Germline V lookup: CDR1 GTSNPN, CDR2 SVGIG (reference sequence). The CDR3 runs 14 residues. With 7 bases clipped from V and 7 bases from J, the junction kept 15 bases outside the gene matches. The CDR3 DNA reads TGTGCCTCTTGGAGTCCAGGGGGGCTGAGTGGCTACACCTTC. It specifies CASWSPGGLSGYTF. The variable domain in full, with the rest retrieved from reference TRBV30 and TRBJ1-2, is SQTIHQWPATLVQPVGSPLSLECTVEGTSNPNLYWYRQAAGRGLQLLFYSVGIGQISSEVPQNLSASRPQDRQFILSSKKLLLSDSGFYLCASWSPGGLSGYTFGSGTRLTVV.

V is TRBV7-2 and J is TRBJ2-3, with D unclear. Trimming took 4 bases from V and 2 from J, leaving 4 bases between them. The CDR3 consists of 12 residues. Germline V gene lookup returns CDR1 SGHTA and CDR2 FQGNSA. The CDR3 sequence is CASSYFTDTQYF. CDR3 bases: TGTGCCAGCAGCTACTTCACAGATACGCAGTATTTT.

The rearrangement uses TRBV3-1 (or the pseudogene TRBV3-2) and TRBJ1-2, with D perhaps matching TRBD1 (6 bases). The CDR3 extends over 15 amino acids. The germline V gene encodes CDR1 LGHDT and CDR2 YNNKEL (reference sequence). Between the trimmed V and J ends, which lost 5 bases and 1 base, there was a span of 14 bases. CDR3 residues: CASSARGNSNYGYTF. The CDR3 region has the DNA TGTGCCAGCAGCGCCAGGGGCAATAGTAACTATGGCTACACCTTC.

The CDR3 loop is CASSYQGQGSDEQYF. Written as DNA, the CDR3 is TGTGCCAGCAGTTACCAGGGACAGGGGTCGGACGAGCAGTACTTC. The chain carries TRBV6-6 and TRBJ2-7, with 10 bases aligning to TRBD1. Trimming took 2 bases from V and 5 from J; bases not matched to a gene: 6. The CDR3 totals 15 residues. CDR1 and CDR2 (germline): MNHNY, SVGAGI (reference sequence).